The next 7 T cell receptor beta chains were all read from a single sample in a study of blood T cell repertoires in COVID-19. Assay: immunoSEQ multiplex PCR; the TCRdb copy retains only in-frame clones and omits some. Among about 75,000 clones listed, 85% to 90% were seen once. Sample: peripheral blood. The receptors originated from a human donor in a cohort sampled during active COVID-19.

This clone was seen a few times. The chain joins TRBV19 to TRBJ1-5; no definite D call. Trimming removed 3 bases at V and 0 bases at J, with 12 bases between. In germline, CDR1 is LNHDA, CDR2 SQIVND (reference sequence). The CDR3 covers 16 residues. The CDR3 bases are TGTGCCAGTAGTATTAGTGGGCTGGTTAGCAATCAGCCCCAGCATTTT. Its protein is CASSISGLVSNQPQHF.

This rearrangement joins TRBV27 to TRBJ2-2, with unresolved D. Germline CDR1 MNHEY, CDR2 SMNVEV (reference sequence). This CDR3 has 15 residues. V shed 2 bases and J shed 2 bases, with 9 bases lying between them. This CDR3 reads CASSLTGGNTGELFF. The CDR3 DNA is TGTGCCAGCAGTTTAACCGGCGGAAACACCGGGGAGCTGTTTTTT.

The chain links TRBV18 to TRBJ1-2; maybe TRBD1 (6 bases). Trimming removed 2 bases at V and 2 bases at J, with 15 bases between. Germline V gene data show CDR1 as KGHSH and CDR2 as LQKENI. The CDR3 consists of 16 residues. CDR3 sequence (DNA): TGTGCCAGCTCACCATATCAGGACAGTAAGAACTATGGCTACACCTTC. Translating gives CASSPYQDSKNYGYTF.

This sequence joins TRBV9 and TRBJ2-6, with D maybe TRBD2 (6 bases). From germline, CDR1 is SGDLS and CDR2 YYNGEE. This CDR3 comprises 15 residues. Trimming took 0 bases from V and 2 from J, leaving 6 bases between them. CDR3 coding DNA: TGTGCCAGCAGCGTAGGGGGGGCTGGGGCCAACGTCCTGACTTTC. It translates to CASSVGGAGANVLTF.

The chain employs TRBV11-3 and TRBJ2-3; unclear D gene. The V and J ends lost 3 bases and 5 bases respectively, with 9 bases between them. The length of the CDR3 is 13 residues. The germline gives CDR1 SGHNT, CDR2 YENEEA. The DNA of the CDR3 is TGTGCCAGCAGCTTCAGGTTTGGAGATACGCAGTATTTT. Amino acid sequence: CASSFRFGDTQYF.

The chain carries TRBV9 and TRBJ2-2; 13 bases are a match to TRBD2. CDR1 and CDR2 (germline): SGDLS, YYNGEE. The CDR3 runs to 16 residues. With 5 bases clipped from V and 7 bases from J, the junction kept 8 bases outside the gene matches. CDR3 loop: CASSPGLAGAGGELFF. CDR3 in DNA: TGTGCCAGCAGTCCCGGACTAGCGGGAGCGGGCGGGGAGCTGTTTTTT.

The rearrangement joins TRBV28 to TRBJ2-5; weak D call: TRBD2 (6 bases). In germline, CDR1 is MDHEN, CDR2 SYDVKM. Trimming pared 2 bases from V and 4 bases from J, leaving 11 bases between. This CDR3 is built from 14 residues. CDR3 loop: CASSLPGGGETQYF. CDR3 coding DNA: TGTGCCAGCAGTTTACCCGGGGGTGGAGAGACCCAGTACTTC.